This T cell receptor (beta chain) stems from a study of T cells after yellow fever vaccination. Study-level findings and limits: Clonotypes shared by both compartments, CD4 and CD8, made up a small share. Weaker in magnitude, the secondary response showed a faster peak on day 5 versus 15. Boosting was followed by the reappearance of most primary-vaccination clones (just under 98% CD4, around 86% CD8).

In this sample, this clonotype turned up a few times. Its antigen is as yet unknown. The V end was cut by 4 bases, the J end by 0 bases, with 16 bases between. Germline V gene lookup returns CDR1 MGHDK and CDR2 SYGVNS. The CDR3 has 17 residues. The TCR cDNA carried a universal primer site and UMIs from 5'RACE template switching. TCRdb fed the 5' RACE reads into MiXCR, producing one record per CDR3 protein. The repertoire holds some 560,000 distinct CDR3 sequences, with less than 20% as singletons. Sample: PBMCs, taken roughly 5 days after the first yellow fever vaccination. This TCR was recovered from a young man who received the YFV17D yellow fever vaccine. V is TRBV25-1 and J is TRBJ2-1; D is uncertain. CDR3 nucleotides: TGTGCCAGCAGTGCCTCCTGGACCCGGAGCTCCTACAATGAGCAGTTCTTC. As protein: CASSASWTRSSYNEQFF. Filled out from reference TRBV25-1 and TRBJ2-1, the complete variable domain reads EADIYQTPRYLVIGTGKKITLECSQTMGHDKMYWYQQDPGMELHLIHYSYGVNSTEKGDLSSESTVSRIRTEHFPLTLESARPSHTSQYLCASSASWTRSSYNEQFFGPGTRLTVL.